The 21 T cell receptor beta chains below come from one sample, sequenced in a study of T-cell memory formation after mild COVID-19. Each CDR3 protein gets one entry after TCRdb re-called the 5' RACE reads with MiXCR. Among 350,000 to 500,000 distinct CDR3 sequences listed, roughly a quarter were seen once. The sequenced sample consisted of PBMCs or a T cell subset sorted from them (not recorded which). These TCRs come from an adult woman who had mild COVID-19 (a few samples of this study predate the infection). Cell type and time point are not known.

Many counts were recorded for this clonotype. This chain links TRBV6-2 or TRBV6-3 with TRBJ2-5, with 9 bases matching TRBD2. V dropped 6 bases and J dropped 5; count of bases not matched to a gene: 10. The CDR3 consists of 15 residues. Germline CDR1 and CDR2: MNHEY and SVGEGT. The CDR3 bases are TGTGCCAGCAGCCAGCGGGGGGAACCACGTGAGACCCAGTACTTC. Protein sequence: CASSQRGEPRETQYF.

The CDR3 nucleotides read TGTGCCAGCAGCTTACTAGAGGGGGAGACCCAGTACTTC. As protein: CASSLLEGETQYF. V and J are TRBV7-3 and TRBJ2-5; D may correspond to TRBD1 or TRBD2 (5 bases each). The germline V gene has CDR1 SGHTA and CDR2 FQGTGA. This CDR3 contains 13 residues. Trimming pared 2 bases from V and 5 bases from J, leaving 9 bases between.

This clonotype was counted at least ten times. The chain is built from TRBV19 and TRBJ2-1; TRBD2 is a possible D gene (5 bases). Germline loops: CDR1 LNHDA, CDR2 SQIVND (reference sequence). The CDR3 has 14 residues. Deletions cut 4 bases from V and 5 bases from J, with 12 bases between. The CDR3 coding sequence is TGTGCCAGTAGTAGGGTGTGGCGGGACAATGAGCAGTTCTTC. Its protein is CASSRVWRDNEQFF. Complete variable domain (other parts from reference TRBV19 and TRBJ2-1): DGGITQSPKYLFRKEGQNVTLSCEQNLNHDAMYWYRQDPGQGLRLIYYSQIVNDFQKGDIAEGYSVSREKKESFPLTVTSAQKNPTAFYLCASSRVWRDNEQFFGPGTRLTVL.

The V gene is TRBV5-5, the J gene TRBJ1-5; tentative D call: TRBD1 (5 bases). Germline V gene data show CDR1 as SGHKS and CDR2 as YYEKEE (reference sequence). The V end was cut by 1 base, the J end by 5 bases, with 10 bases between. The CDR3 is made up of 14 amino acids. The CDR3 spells CASSLFGGDQPQHF. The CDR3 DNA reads TGTGCCAGCAGCTTGTTTGGGGGAGATCAGCCCCAGCATTTT. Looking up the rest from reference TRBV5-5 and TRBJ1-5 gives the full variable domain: DAGVTQSPTHLIKTRGQQVTLRCSPISGHKSVSWYQQVLGQGPQFIFQYYEKEERGRGNFPDRFSARQFPNYSSELNVNALLLGDSALYLCASSLFGGDQPQHFGDGTRLSIL.

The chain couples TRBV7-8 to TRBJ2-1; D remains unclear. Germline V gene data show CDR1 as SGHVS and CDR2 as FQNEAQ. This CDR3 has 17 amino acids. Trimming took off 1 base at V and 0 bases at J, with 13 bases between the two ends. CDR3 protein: CASSLVVSFASYNEQFF. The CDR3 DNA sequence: TGTGCCAGCAGCTTAGTGGTTTCGTTTGCCTCCTACAATGAGCAGTTCTTC.

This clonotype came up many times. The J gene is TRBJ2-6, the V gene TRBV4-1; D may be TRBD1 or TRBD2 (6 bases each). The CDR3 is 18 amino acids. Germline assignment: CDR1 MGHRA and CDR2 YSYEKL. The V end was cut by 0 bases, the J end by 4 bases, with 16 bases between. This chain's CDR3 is CASSQDMTGAVGANVLTF. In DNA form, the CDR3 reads TGCGCCAGCAGCCAAGATATGACGGGGGCGGTCGGGGCCAACGTCCTGACTTTC.

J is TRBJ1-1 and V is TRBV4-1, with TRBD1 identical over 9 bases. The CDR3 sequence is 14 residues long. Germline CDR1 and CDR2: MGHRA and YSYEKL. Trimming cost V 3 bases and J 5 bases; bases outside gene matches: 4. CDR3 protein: CASSQNRGRTEAFF. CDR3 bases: TGCGCCAGCAGCCAGAACAGGGGGCGGACTGAAGCTTTCTTT.

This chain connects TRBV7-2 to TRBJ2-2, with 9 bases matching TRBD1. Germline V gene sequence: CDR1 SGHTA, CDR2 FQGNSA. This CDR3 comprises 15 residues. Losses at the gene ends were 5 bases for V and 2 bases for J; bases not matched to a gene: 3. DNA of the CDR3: TGTGCCAGCAGCCACAGGGGGCATAACACCGGGGAGCTGTTTTTT. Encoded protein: CASSHRGHNTGELFF.

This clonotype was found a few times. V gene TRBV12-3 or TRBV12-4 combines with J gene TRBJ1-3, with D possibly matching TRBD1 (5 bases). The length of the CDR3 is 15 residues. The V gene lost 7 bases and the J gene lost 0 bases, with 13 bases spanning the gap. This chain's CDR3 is CASNRGLTSGNTIYF. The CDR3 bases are TGTGCCAGCAACCGGGGACTGACCTCTGGAAACACCATATATTTT.

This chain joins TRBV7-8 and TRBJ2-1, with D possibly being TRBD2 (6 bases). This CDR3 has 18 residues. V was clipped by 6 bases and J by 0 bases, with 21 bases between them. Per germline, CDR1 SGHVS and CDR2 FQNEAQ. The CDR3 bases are TGTGCCAGCAGTCGCGACTCTGTGGACGGGAGCTCCTACAATGAGCAGTTCTTC. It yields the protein CASSRDSVDGSSYNEQFF.

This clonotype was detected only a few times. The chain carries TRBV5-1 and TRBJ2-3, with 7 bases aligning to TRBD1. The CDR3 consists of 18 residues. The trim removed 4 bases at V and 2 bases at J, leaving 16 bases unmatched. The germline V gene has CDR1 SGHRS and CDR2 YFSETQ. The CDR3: CASSPRLRQGRATDTQYF. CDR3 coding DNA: TGCGCCAGCAGCCCGCGCCTCAGACAGGGACGTGCCACAGATACGCAGTATTTT.

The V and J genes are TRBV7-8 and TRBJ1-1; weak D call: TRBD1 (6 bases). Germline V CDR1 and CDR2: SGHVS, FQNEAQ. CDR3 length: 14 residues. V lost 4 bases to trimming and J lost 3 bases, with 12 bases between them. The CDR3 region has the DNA TGTGCCAGCAGCTCCGAACAGGGATACACTGAAGCTTTCTTT. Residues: CASSSEQGYTEAFF.

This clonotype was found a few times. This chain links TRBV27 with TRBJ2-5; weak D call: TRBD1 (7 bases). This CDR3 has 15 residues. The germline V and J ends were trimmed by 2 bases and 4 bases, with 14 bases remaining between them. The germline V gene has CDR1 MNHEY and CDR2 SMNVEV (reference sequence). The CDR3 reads CASSLTGEGAETQYF. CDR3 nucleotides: TGTGCCAGCAGTTTAACGGGAGAGGGGGCAGAGACCCAGTACTTC.

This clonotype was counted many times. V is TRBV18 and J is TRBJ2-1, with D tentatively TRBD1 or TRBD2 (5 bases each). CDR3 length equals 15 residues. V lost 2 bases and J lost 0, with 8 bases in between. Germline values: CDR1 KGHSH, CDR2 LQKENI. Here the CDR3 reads CASSPGTGSYNEQFF. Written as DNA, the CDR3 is TGTGCCAGCTCACCAGGGACGGGCTCCTACAATGAGCAGTTCTTC.

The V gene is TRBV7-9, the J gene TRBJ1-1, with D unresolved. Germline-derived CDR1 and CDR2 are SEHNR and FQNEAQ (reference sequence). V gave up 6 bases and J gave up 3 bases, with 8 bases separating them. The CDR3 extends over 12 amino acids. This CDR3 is CASRVWDTEAFF. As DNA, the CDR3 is TGTGCCAGCAGGGTGTGGGACACTGAAGCTTTCTTT. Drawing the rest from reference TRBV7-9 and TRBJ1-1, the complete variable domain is DTGVSQNPRHKITKRGQNVTFRCDPISEHNRLYWYRQTLGQGPEFLTYFQNEAQLEKSRLLSDRFSAERPKGSFSTLEIQRTEQGDSAMYLCASRVWDTEAFFGQGTRLTVV.

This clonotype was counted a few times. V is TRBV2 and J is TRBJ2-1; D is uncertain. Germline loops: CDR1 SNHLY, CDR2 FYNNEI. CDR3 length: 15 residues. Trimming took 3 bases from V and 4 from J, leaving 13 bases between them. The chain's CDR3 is CASSERRPTYNEQFF. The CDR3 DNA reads TGTGCCAGCAGTGAGCGGCGGCCCACTTACAATGAGCAGTTCTTC.

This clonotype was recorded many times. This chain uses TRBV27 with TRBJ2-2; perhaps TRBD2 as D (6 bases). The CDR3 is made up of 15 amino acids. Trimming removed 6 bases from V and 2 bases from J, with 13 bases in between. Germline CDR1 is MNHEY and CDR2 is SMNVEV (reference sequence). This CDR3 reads CASRPFSGNTGELFF. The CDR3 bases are TGTGCCAGCAGGCCTTTTAGCGGAAACACCGGGGAGCTGTTTTTT.

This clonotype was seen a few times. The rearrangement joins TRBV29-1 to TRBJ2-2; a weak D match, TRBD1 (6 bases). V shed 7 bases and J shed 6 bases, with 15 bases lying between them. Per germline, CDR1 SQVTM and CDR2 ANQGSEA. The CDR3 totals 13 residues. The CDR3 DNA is TGCAGCGCGGACCAGGGGTTCGCCGGGGAGCTGTTTTTT. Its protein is CSADQGFAGELFF.

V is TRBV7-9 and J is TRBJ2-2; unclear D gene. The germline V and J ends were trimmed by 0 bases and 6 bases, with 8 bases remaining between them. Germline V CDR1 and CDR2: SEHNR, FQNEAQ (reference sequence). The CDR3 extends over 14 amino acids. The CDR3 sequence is CASSLAQSPGELFF. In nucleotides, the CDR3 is TGTGCCAGCAGCTTAGCGCAAAGCCCCGGGGAGCTGTTTTTT.

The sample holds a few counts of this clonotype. CDR3 DNA sequence: TGCAGCGTTGGGGATAGCGGACAGGGGGTGACCGGGGAGCTGTTTTTT. Translating gives CSVGDSGQGVTGELFF. The V gene is TRBV29-1, the J gene TRBJ2-2, with 10 bases identical to TRBD1. J gave up 5 bases and V 4 bases, and 10 bases lay outside the gene matches. This CDR3 comprises 16 residues. Germline loops: CDR1 SQVTM, CDR2 ANQGSEA.

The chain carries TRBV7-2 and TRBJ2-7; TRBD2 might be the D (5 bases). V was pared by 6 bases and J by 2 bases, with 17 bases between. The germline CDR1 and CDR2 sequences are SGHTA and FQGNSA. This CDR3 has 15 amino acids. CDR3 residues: CASSPPRVRAYEQYF. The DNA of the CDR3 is TGTGCCAGCAGTCCTCCGAGGGTGAGAGCCTACGAGCAGTACTTC.